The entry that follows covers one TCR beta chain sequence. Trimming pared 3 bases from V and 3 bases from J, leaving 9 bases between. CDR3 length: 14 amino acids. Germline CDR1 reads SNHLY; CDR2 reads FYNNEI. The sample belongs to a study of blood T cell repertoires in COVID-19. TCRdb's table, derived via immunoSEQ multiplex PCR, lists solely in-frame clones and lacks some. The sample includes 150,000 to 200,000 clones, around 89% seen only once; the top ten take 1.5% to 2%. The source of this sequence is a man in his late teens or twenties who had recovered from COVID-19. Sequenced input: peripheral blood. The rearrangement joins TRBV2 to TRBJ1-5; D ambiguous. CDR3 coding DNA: TGTGCCAGCAGTGATGGCAGACTCAATCAGCCCCAGCATTTT. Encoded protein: CASSDGRLNQPQHF.